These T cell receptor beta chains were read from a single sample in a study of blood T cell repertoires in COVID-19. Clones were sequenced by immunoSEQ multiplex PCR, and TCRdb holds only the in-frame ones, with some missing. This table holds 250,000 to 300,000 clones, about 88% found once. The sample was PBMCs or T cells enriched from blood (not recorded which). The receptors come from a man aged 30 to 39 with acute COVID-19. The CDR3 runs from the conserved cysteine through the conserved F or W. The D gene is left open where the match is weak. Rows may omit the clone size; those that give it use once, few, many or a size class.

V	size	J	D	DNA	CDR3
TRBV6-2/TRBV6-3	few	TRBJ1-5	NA	TGTGCCAGCAGCATGGGGATTCGAAGGGGAAGCAATCAGCCCCAGCATTTT	CASSMGIRRGSNQPQHF
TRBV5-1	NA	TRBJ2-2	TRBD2	TGCGCCAGCAGCTCGCAGCCGGGACTAGCGGGGGGAGGAACCGGGGAGCTGTTTTTT	CASSSQPGLAGGGTGELFF
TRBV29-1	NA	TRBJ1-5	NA	TGCAGCGTTATCCTTGGCAATCAGCCCCAGCATTTT	CSVILGNQPQHF
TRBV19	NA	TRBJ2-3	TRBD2	TGTGCCAGTAGTAGGACTAGCGGAGTGACAGATACGCAGTATTTT	CASSRTSGVTDTQYF
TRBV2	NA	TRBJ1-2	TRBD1	TGTGCCAGCAGGGGACAGGCCGGGACCGGTGGCTACACCTTC	CASRGQAGTGGYTF
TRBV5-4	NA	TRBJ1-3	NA	TGTGCCAGCAGCTTGGCCCCAGGGTCGGGAAACACCATATATTTT	CASSLAPGSGNTIYF
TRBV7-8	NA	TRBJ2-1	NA	TGTGCCAGCAGCTTAGCGCTTGGCCCCCGAGGCAATGAGCAGTTCTTC	CASSLALGPRGNEQFF
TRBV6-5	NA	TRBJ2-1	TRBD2	TGTGCCAGCAGAACTAGCGGATCCTCCTACAATGAGCAGTTCTTC	CASRTSGSSYNEQFF
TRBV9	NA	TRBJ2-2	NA	TGTGCCAGCAGCCCAACGAACACCGGGGAGCTGTTTTTT	CASSPTNTGELFF
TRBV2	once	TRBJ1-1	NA	TGTGCCAGCAGTGAAATCAGGGGTTACACTGAAGCTTTCTTT	CASSEIRGYTEAFF
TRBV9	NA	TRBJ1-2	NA	TGTGCCAGCAATCAACAGGGAGCCACTAACTATGGCTACACCTTC	CASNQQGATNYGYTF
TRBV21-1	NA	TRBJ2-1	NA	TGTGCCAGCAGCAAATGGGGGGGCCGGGCGAAACTCTACAATGAGCAGTTCTTC	CASSKWGGRAKLYNEQFF
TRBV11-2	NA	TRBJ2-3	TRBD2	TGTGCCAGCAGCCCCCGGGGAGCGGGGGGGGCAGATACGCAGTATTTT	CASSPRGAGGADTQYF
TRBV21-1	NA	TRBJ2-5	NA	TGTGCCAGCAGCAAAGTCCGAGCGGGGCAAGAGACCCAGTACTTC	CASSKVRAGQETQYF
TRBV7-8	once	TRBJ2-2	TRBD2	TGTGCCAGCAGCTTCCCGGGGGGGACCGGGGAGCTGTTTTTT	CASSFPGGTGELFF
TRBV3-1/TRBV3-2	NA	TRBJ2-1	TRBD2	TGTGCCAGCAGCCCCTTAGCGGGGACCACCTACAATGAGCAGTTCTTC	CASSPLAGTTYNEQFF
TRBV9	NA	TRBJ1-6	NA	TGTGCCAGCAGCGTAGACGGTGACTATAATTCACCCCTCCACTTT	CASSVDGDYNSPLHF
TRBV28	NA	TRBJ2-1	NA	TGTGCCAGCAGTTGGGGGGTTAATGAGCAGTTCTTC	CASSWGVNEQFF
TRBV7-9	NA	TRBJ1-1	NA	TGTGCCAGCAGCTTAGTCGGCAGGGAGGCCACTGAAGCTTTCTTT	CASSLVGREATEAFF
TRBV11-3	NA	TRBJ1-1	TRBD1	TGTGCCAGCAGCTTTGAGGGGGACAGGCCAGCTTTCTTT	CASSFEGDRPAFF
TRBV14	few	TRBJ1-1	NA	TGTGCCAGCAGCCAGGGACTGGACACTGAAGCTTTCTTT	CASSQGLDTEAFF
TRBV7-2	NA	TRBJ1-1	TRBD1	TGTGCCAGCAGCTTAAGGGGGCCGAACACTGAAGCTTTCTTT	CASSLRGPNTEAFF
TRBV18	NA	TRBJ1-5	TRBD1	TGTGCCAGCTCACCACCTGGACAGGGCAATCAGCCCCAGCATTTT	CASSPPGQGNQPQHF
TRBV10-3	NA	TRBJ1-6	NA	TGTGCCATCAGTGAGTCGCCAGGGTCACCCCTCCACTTT	CAISESPGSPLHF
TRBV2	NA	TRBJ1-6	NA	TGTGCCAGCACTCTAGACTCGCCGCCCCTCCACTTT	CASTLDSPPLHF
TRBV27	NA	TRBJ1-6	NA	TGTGCCAGCAGTTCCGGAGGTGCAGTCCACTTT	CASSSGGAVHF
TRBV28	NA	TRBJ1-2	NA	TGTGCCAGCAGTTTCAGTGACTATGGCTACACCTTC	CASSFSDYGYTF
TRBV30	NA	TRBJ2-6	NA	TGTGCCTGGGGAGGGGGCAGATCTGGGGCCAACGTCCTGACTTTC	CAWGGGRSGANVLTF
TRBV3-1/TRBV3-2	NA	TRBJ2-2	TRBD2	TGTGCCAGCAGCCATCCGGGACGGGGGGGCAGAGAACGTCCCGGGGAGCTGTTTTTT	CASSHPGRGGRERPGELFF
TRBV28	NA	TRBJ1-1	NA	TGTGCCAGCTTTGAGCCAAACACTGAAGCTTTCTTT	CASFEPNTEAFF
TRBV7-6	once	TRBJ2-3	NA	TGTGCCAGCAGCTTAAGGAGCACGAGCACAGATACGCAGTATTTT	CASSLRSTSTDTQYF
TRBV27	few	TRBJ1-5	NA	TGTGCCAGCAGCTTAGGGGGGGCTTACAATCAGCCCCAGCATTTT	CASSLGGAYNQPQHF
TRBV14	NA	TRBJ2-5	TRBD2	TGTGCCAGCAGCCCTACGACCTTAGCGGGGAGAGAGACCCAGTACTTC	CASSPTTLAGRETQYF
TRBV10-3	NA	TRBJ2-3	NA	TGTGCCATCAGTGACACGGCGGCAGATACGCAGTATTTT	CAISDTAADTQYF
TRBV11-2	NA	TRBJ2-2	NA	TGTGCCAGCAGCTCTCAAAGACCAGGCACCGGGGAGCTGTTTTTT	CASSSQRPGTGELFF